This T cell receptor beta chain was recovered during a study of T cells in localized non-small cell lung cancer. The CDR3 consists of 14 residues. Trimming took off 1 base at V and 2 bases at J, with 8 bases between the two ends. The V gene's germline CDR1 is MNHEY and CDR2 SMNVEV (reference sequence). Repertoires were generated with immunoSEQ multiplex PCR, while TCRdb's copy carries only in-frame clones and drops some. Here the sample spans 20,000 to 25,000 clones, about 90% being singletons. The chain combines TRBV27 with TRBJ1-1; TRBD1 is a possible D gene (5 bases). This receptor was taken from a man between 40 and 70 years old with stage II squamous cell lung carcinoma. The specimen comprised PBMCs, sampled before any cancer treatment. CDR3 protein: CASSLWGDNTEAFF. CDR3 bases: TGTGCCAGCAGTTTATGGGGGGATAACACTGAAGCTTTCTTT.